What follows are 27 T cell receptor beta chains derived from one specimen sequenced in a study of molecular identifiers for immune sequencing clone quantification. TCRdb itself ran the PCR reads through MiXCR, one entry per CDR3 protein. The sample has hundreds of thousands of distinct CDR3 sequences, around 25% seen once. Input material: naive CD8+ T cells from blood, with Jurkat cell RNA spiked in. Sample subset: FACS-sorted CD8+CD4-CCR7+CD45RA+ naive T cells. The origin of the receptors is a human donor in good health. Some libraries in this study had Jurkat cell RNA spiked in.

This clonotype was seen a handful of times. V usage is TRBV19 and J usage is TRBJ1-2, with 8 bases identical to TRBD1. Germline trimming cut 4 bases from V and 3 bases from J; bases unmatched to any gene: 1. CDR1 is LNHDA, CDR2 SQIVND, per germline (reference sequence). The CDR3 loop spans 13 amino acids. The chain's CDR3 is CASSTGGDYGYTF. Written as DNA, the CDR3 is TGTGCCAGTAGTACAGGGGGCGACTATGGCTACACCTTC.

This clonotype occurred a few times. The chain employs TRBV6-6 and TRBJ1-2; 7 nucleotides match TRBD1. This CDR3 has 17 amino acids. J lost 8 bases, V lost 0 bases, and 15 bases had no gene match. Germline values: CDR1 MNHNY, CDR2 SVGAGI (reference sequence). The CDR3 sequence: CASSYSVLSGGLDGYTF. For the CDR3, the DNA is TGTGCCAGCAGTTACTCCGTCCTTTCAGGGGGGTTGGACGGCTACACCTTC.

This sequence joins TRBV3-1 and TRBJ1-4; 9 nucleotides agree with TRBD1. The V segment lost 4 bases and the J segment 2 bases; nucleotides outside the gene matches: 11. This CDR3 comprises 18 residues. Germline V lookup: CDR1 LGHDT, CDR2 YNNKEL (reference sequence). Here the CDR3 DNA reads TGTGCCAGCAGCCCCTCAACAGGGGGCCTGGGGACTAATGAAAAACTGTTTTTT. Amino acids: CASSPSTGGLGTNEKLFF.

A remark on this clonotype: This clone may be a read error of a much larger clone one base away. The chain combines TRBV19 with TRBJ2-3; 7 bases are a match to TRBD2. The CDR3 is 13 amino acids. The germline V gene encodes CDR1 LNHDA and CDR2 SQIVND (reference sequence). Here the CDR3 reads CASRPGGTDTQNF. The CDR3 bases are TGTGCCAGTCGCCCGGGAGGCACAGATACGCAGAATTTT.

This clonotype was seen ten or more times. This chain joins TRBV7-6 and TRBJ2-5; 14 bases match TRBD2. With V trimmed by 5 bases and J by 0 bases, 8 bases remained unmatched. Germline V CDR1 and CDR2: SGHVS, FNYEAQ. The CDR3 contains 18 residues. CDR3 nucleotide sequence: TGTGCCAGCAGCCGGGGACTAGCGGGGGTCTTGTACCAAGAGACCCAGTACTTC. This codes for CASSRGLAGVLYQETQYF.

The chain carries TRBV12-5 and TRBJ2-1; a weak D match, TRBD1 (5 bases). V lost 0 bases and J lost 7, with 16 bases in between. Germline-derived CDR1 and CDR2 are LGHNT and FRNRAP. The CDR3 is 16 residues long. The CDR3 DNA reads as TGTGCTAGTGGTTTGGTACGCCGGGCAGGGCTGAATGAGCAGTTCTTC. It specifies CASGLVRRAGLNEQFF.

This clonotype occurred many times. CDR3 coding DNA: TGTGCCAGCAGCTTAGCCGAGACCTTCACTGAAGCTTTCTTT. Translated, it gives CASSLAETFTEAFF. This sequence joins TRBV7-2 and TRBJ1-1; D gene ambiguous. The ends were cut back, 0 bases at V and 4 bases at J, with 9 bases in the middle. Germline assignment: CDR1 SGHTA and CDR2 FQGNSA. CDR3 length equals 14 residues.

The V gene is TRBV27, the J gene TRBJ1-5, with D possibly matching TRBD1 (6 bases). V lost 11 bases and J 0 bases, leaving 29 bases between the germline ends. Germline V gene lookup returns CDR1 MNHEY and CDR2 SMNVEV (reference sequence). CDR3 length: 19 amino acids. The CDR3 DNA follows: TGTGCCTCTCGACCGGGGGGGGGGCGTCTCATTTATAGCAATCAGCCCCAGCATTTT. This codes for CASRPGGGRLIYSNQPQHF.

V gene TRBV19 combines with J gene TRBJ1-1, with a possible D match to TRBD1 (5 bases). The CDR3 is made up of 15 amino acids. Germline V CDR1 and CDR2: LNHDA, SQIVND (reference sequence). The ends were cut back, 7 bases at V and 1 base at J, with 16 bases in the middle. This CDR3 reads CASTTPGRRNTEAFF. CDR3 in DNA: TGTGCCAGTACCACCCCGGGGCGAAGGAACACTGAAGCTTTCTTT.

In regard to this clonotype: A much larger clone lies one base from this, so it may be a read error. The chain is built from TRBV25-1 and TRBJ1-1; weak D call: TRBD1 (5 bases). Per the germline V gene, CDR1 is MGHDK and CDR2 is SYGVNS. CDR3 length: 14 amino acids. DNA of the CDR3: TGTGCCAACAGTGTAGGGGTTGGAGGCACTGAAGCTTTCTTT. Translation: CANSVGVGGTEAFF.

This clonotype was observed a handful of times. This may arise from a read error, as a much more abundant clone is one base away. The rearrangement joins TRBV7-9 to TRBJ2-7; a possible D gene is TRBD1 (6 bases). Germline-derived CDR1 and CDR2 are SEHNR and FQNEAQ (reference sequence). This CDR3 spans 13 amino acids. CDR3 sequence: CASSTDSSYERYF. CDR3 bases: TGTGCCAGCAGCACGGACAGCTCCTACGAGCGGTACTTC.

This clonotype was detected ten times or more. CDR3 sequence: CASSLGWTGTDTQYF. The CDR3 bases are TGTGCCAGCAGCTTAGGGTGGACGGGCACAGATACGCAGTATTTT. The chain employs TRBV7-9 and TRBJ2-3; no firm D call. Trimming took off 1 base at V and 1 base at J, with 9 bases between the two ends. The germline CDR1 and CDR2 sequences are SEHNR and FQNEAQ (reference sequence). The CDR3 loop spans 15 amino acids.

This clonotype was detected only once. A read error may explain this, as a much larger clone is one base away. The chain employs TRBV6-2 or TRBV6-3 and TRBJ2-3; perhaps D is TRBD1 or TRBD2 (5 bases each). CDR1 and CDR2 (germline): MNHEY, SVGEGT. The CDR3 has 16 amino acids. CDR3 nucleotides: TGTGCCTGCAGTTATTTCCGGGACCATCCGTACGGTACGCAGTATTTT. Its translation is CACSYFRDHPYGTQYF.

The V gene is TRBV13, the J gene TRBJ2-1; 8 bases are a match to TRBD2. In germline, CDR1 is PRHDT, CDR2 FYEKMQ (reference sequence). V shed 5 bases, J shed 5 bases, and the junction held 11 bases outside the gene matches. There are 16 residues in the CDR3. This chain's CDR3 is CASSPEAGRGNNEQFF. CDR3 in DNA: TGTGCCAGCAGCCCGGAGGCCGGGAGGGGGAACAATGAGCAGTTCTTC.

The rearrangement uses TRBV6-2 or TRBV6-3 and TRBJ1-1, with 10 bases that match TRBD1. Trimming cost V 0 bases and J 5 bases; bases outside gene matches: 6. Germline CDR1 is MNHEY and CDR2 is SVGEGT. This CDR3 spans 16 amino acids. The CDR3 protein is CASSYSTGTGDTEAFF. The CDR3 DNA reads TGTGCCAGCAGTTACTCGACCGGGACAGGGGATACTGAAGCTTTCTTT.

As for this clonotype: A clone one base away is much larger, so this may be a read error. The chain joins TRBV7-9 to TRBJ2-7, with TRBD1 matching 8 bases. Germline-derived CDR1 and CDR2 are SEHNR and FQNEAQ (reference sequence). The CDR3 spans 16 residues. J lost 0 bases, V lost 5 bases, and 9 bases had no gene match. The CDR3 loop is CASSPPAGQASYEQYV. DNA of the CDR3: TGTGCCAGCAGCCCCCCTGCGGGACAGGCCTCCTACGAGCAGTACGTC.

The chain has TRBV24-1 and TRBJ2-3; D not resolved. In germline, CDR1 is KGHDR, CDR2 SFDVKD. Trimming stripped 5 bases from V and 3 bases from J, with 11 bases between. This CDR3 is 14 amino acids long. Here the CDR3 DNA reads TGTGCCACCAGTGTTGGGGAAGGGACAGATACGCAGTATTTT. It is translated as CATSVGEGTDTQYF.

This clonotype was counted many times. The gene calls are TRBV7-9 and TRBJ2-7; no definite D call. The CDR3 loop spans 16 amino acids. In germline, CDR1 is SEHNR, CDR2 FQNEAQ (reference sequence). V shed 5 bases and J shed 0 bases, with 17 bases lying between them. The CDR3 protein is CASSSETTRLSYEQYF. In DNA, the CDR3 is TGTGCCAGCAGCAGTGAAACTACCCGGCTCTCCTACGAGCAGTACTTC. The entire variable domain, with the rest obtained from reference TRBV7-9 and TRBJ2-7, is as follows: DTGVSQNPRHKITKRGQNVTFRCDPISEHNRLYWYRQTLGQGPEFLTYFQNEAQLEKSRLLSDRFSAERPKGSFSTLEIQRTEQGDSAMYLCASSSETTRLSYEQYFGPGTRLTVT.

The gene calls are TRBV28 and TRBJ2-3; 10 bases match TRBD2. V lost 8 bases, J lost 2 bases, and 13 bases stayed unmatched. This CDR3 has 17 residues. CDR1 is MDHEN, CDR2 SYDVKM, per germline. The CDR3 loop reads CASFSLAGAPTTDTQYF. CDR3 bases: TGTGCCAGCTTCTCGCTAGCGGGAGCCCCAACCACAGATACGCAGTATTTT.

The count of this clonotype is one. Possible read error: a much larger clone is one base away. The CDR3 carries no conserved terminal phenylalanine or tryptophan, so it likely arises from a read error. V and J are TRBV15 and TRBJ1-5; no definite D call. Trimming removed 2 bases from V and 4 bases from J, with 9 bases in between. Germline V lookup: CDR1 LNHNV, CDR2 YYDKDF (reference sequence). There are 14 residues in the CDR3. The CDR3 region has the DNA TGTGCCACCAGCAGATTTGGGGAGAATCAGCCCCAGCATCTT. This gives the protein CATSRFGENQPQHL.

This sequence joins TRBV29-1 and TRBJ2-7; 9 bases are shared with TRBD2. CDR3 length: 13 amino acids. The germline CDR1 and CDR2 sequences are SQVTM and ANQGSEA. Trimming cost V 5 bases and J 4 bases; bases outside gene matches: 6. The CDR3: CSVRPSGTYEQYF. CDR3 in DNA: TGCAGCGTTCGACCTAGCGGGACTTACGAGCAGTACTTC.

About this clonotype itself: A much larger clone lies one base from this, so it may be a read error. The V call is TRBV20-1, the J call TRBJ1-1; D possibly corresponds to TRBD1 (6 bases). Trimming removed 1 base at V and 5 bases at J, with 14 bases between. The CDR3 runs 14 residues. The germline V gene encodes CDR1 DFQATT and CDR2 SNEGSKA (reference sequence). The CDR3 protein is CSARAPQGTTEAFF. The DNA for the CDR3 is TGCAGTGCTAGAGCCCCACAGGGCACAACTGAAGCTTTCTTT.

A few counts support this clonotype. The chain combines TRBV5-1 with TRBJ2-7, with 10 bases matching TRBD1. In germline, CDR1 is SGHRS, CDR2 YFSETQ. With 3 bases clipped from V and 5 bases from J, the junction kept 8 bases outside the gene matches. There are 15 residues in the CDR3. CDR3 residues: CASSWYGTGANEQYF. CDR3 sequence (DNA): TGCGCCAGCAGCTGGTACGGGACAGGGGCTAACGAGCAGTACTTC.

The table lists this clonotype with a few counts. The chain employs TRBV19 and TRBJ1-1, with TRBD1 as a possible D gene (5 bases). In germline, CDR1 is LNHDA, CDR2 SQIVND (reference sequence). The CDR3 sequence is 15 residues long. V was cut by 3 bases and J by 3 bases, with 14 bases left in between. The CDR3 reads CASSMGTQGHTEAFF. The CDR3, as DNA: TGTGCCAGTAGTATGGGGACGCAGGGACACACTGAAGCTTTCTTT.

The chain uses TRBV4-3 and TRBJ2-7; D is possibly TRBD2 (5 bases). CDR1 and CDR2 from the germline V gene are LGHNA and YSLEER. The ends were cut back, 2 bases at V and 4 bases at J, with 12 bases in the middle. This CDR3 has 14 residues. The CDR3: CASSQPTRGYEQYF. The CDR3 region has the DNA TGCGCCAGCAGCCAACCAACCCGGGGTTACGAGCAGTACTTC.

In regard to this clonotype: At one of its ends the junction is not consistent with the germline gene, which may arise from a read error. The genes are TRBV12-3 or TRBV12-4 and TRBJ2-5, with D hard to call. The CDR3 extends over 13 amino acids. The CDR3 here is CASTPPSRESQYF. The DNA for the CDR3 is TGTGCCAGTACCCCCCCCTCTCGAGAGTCCCAGTACTTC.

As for this clonotype: A read error may explain this, as a much larger clone is one base away. This chain uses TRBV6-6 with TRBJ2-7; D possibly corresponds to TRBD2 (5 bases). CDR1 and CDR2 from the germline V gene are MNHNY and SVGAGI (reference sequence). Between the trimmed V and J ends, which lost 8 bases and 7 bases, there was a span of 21 bases. The CDR3 runs to 14 residues. CDR3 sequence: CASGPTAAGWEQYF. DNA for the CDR3: TGTGCCAGCGGTCCAACCGCCGCGGGCTGGGAGCAGTACTTC.